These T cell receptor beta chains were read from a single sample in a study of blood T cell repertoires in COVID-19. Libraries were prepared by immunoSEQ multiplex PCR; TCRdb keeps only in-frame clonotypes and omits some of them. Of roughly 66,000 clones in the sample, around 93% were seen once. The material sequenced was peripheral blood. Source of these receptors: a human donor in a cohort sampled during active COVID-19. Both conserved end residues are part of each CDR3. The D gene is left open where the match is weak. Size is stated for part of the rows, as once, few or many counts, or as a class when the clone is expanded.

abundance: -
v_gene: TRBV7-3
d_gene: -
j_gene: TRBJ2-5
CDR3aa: CASSLEHQETQYF
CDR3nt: TGTGCCAGCAGCTTAGAGCACCAAGAGACCCAGTACTTC

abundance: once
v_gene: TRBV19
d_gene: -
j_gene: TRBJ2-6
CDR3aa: CASSMGGAGANVLTF
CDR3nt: TGTGCCAGTAGTATGGGGGGAGCCGGGGCCAACGTCCTGACTTTC

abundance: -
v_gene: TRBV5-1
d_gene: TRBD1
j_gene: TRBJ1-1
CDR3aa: CASSTGTGQGTEAFF
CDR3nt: TGCGCCAGCAGCACCGGAACCGGACAGGGTACTGAAGCTTTCTTT

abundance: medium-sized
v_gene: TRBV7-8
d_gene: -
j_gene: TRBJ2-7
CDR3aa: CASSLGSAATYEQYF
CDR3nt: TGTGCCAGCAGCTTAGGATCGGCGGCGACCTACGAGCAGTACTTC

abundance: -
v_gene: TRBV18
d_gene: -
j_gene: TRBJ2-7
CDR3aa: CASSPRGTTYEQYF
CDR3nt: TGTGCCAGCTCCCCTCGGGGGACCACCTACGAGCAGTACTTC

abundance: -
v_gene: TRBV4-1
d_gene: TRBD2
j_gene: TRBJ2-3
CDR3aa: CASSQLGHGGITDTQYF
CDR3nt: TGCGCCAGCAGCCAACTAGGGCACGGGGGGATTACAGATACGCAGTATTTT

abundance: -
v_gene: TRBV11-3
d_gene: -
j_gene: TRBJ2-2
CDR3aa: CASSLMGNPNTGELFF
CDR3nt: TGTGCCAGCAGCTTAATGGGCAATCCGAACACCGGGGAGCTGTTTTTT

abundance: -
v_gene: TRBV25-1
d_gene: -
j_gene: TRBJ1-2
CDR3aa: CASSPTEGWGYGYTF
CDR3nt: TGCGCCAGCAGCCCTACCGAGGGTTGGGGCTATGGCTACACCTTC

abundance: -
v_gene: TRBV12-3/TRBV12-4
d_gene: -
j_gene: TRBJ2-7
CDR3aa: CASSYGVSYEQYF
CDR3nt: TGTGCCAGCAGTTACGGGGTCTCCTACGAGCAGTACTTC

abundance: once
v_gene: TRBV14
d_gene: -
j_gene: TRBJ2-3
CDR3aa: CASSQDWQGGNKTQYF
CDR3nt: TGTGCCAGCAGCCAAGATTGGCAGGGGGGCAATAAGACGCAGTATTTT

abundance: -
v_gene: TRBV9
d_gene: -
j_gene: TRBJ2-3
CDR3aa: CASSAREGVDTQYF
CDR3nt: TGTGCCAGCAGCGCTAGGGAGGGGGTAGATACGCAGTATTTT

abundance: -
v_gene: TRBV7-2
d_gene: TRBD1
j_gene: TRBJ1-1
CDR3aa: CASSYTYGQGRTMNTEAFF
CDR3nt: TGTGCCAGCAGCTACACCTACGGACAGGGGCGGACCATGAACACTGAAGCTTTCTTT

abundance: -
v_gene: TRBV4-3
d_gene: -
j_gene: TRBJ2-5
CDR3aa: CASSQGHGETQYF
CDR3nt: TGCGCCAGCAGCCAAGGACACGGTGAGACCCAGTACTTC

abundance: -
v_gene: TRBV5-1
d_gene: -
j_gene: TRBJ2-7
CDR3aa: CASSSQGTYEQYF
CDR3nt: TGCGCCAGCAGCTCACAGGGCACCTACGAGCAGTACTTC

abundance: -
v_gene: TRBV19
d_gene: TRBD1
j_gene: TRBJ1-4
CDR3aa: CASSRTGSTNEKLFF
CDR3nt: TGTGCCAGTAGTAGGACAGGGTCAACTAATGAAAAACTGTTTTTT

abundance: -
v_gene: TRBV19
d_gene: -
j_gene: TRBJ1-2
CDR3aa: CASSLNYGYTF
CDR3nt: TGTGCCAGTAGTCTTAACTATGGCTACACCTTC

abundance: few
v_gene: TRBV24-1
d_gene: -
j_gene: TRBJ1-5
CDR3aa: CATSDLLAEKSNQPQHF
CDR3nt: TGTGCCACCAGTGATTTGCTGGCAGAAAAGTCCAATCAGCCCCAGCATTTT

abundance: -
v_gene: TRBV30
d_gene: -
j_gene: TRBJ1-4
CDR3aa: CAWSRDWGEEKLFF
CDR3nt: TGTGCCTGGAGTCGAGACTGGGGGGAAGAAAAACTGTTTTTT

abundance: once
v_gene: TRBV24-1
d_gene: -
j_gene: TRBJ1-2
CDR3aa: CATSDDTGRTNYGYTF
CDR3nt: TGTGCCACCAGTGATGACACAGGGCGAACTAACTATGGCTACACCTTC

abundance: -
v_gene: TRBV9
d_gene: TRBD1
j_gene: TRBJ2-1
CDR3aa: CASSPSPGQGGSYNEQFF
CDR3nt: TGTGCCAGCAGCCCCAGCCCCGGACAGGGCGGCTCCTACAATGAGCAGTTCTTC

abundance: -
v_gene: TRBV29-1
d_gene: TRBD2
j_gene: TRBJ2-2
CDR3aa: CSADHGGVSGELFF
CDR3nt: TGCAGCGCCGACCACGGGGGGGTGTCCGGGGAGCTGTTTTTT

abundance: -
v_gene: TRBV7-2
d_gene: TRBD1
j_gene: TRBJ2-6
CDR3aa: CASSLGQGFGANVLTF
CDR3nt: TGTGCCAGCAGCTTGGGACAGGGTTTTGGGGCCAACGTCCTGACTTTC

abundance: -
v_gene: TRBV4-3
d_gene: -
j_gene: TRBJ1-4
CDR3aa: CASSQDREATNEKLFF
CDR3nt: TGCGCCAGCAGCCAAGATCGGGAGGCAACTAATGAAAAACTGTTTTTT

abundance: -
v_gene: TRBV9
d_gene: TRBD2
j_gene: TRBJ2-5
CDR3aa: CASSGLGGLGGQETQYF
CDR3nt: TGTGCCAGCAGCGGACTCGGGGGACTAGGGGGTCAAGAGACCCAGTACTTC

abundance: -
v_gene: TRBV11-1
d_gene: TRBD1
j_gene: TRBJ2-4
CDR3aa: CASSFDRANIQYF
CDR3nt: TGTGCCAGCAGCTTTGACAGGGCGAACATTCAGTACTTC

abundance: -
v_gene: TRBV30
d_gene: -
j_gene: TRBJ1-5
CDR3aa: CACTAGGNQPQHF
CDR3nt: TGTGCCTGCACTGCAGGGGGCAATCAGCCCCAGCATTTT

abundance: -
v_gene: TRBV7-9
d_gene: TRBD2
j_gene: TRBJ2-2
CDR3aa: CASSRAASGGPYYTGELFF
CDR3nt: TGTGCCAGCAGCAGGGCGGCTAGCGGGGGCCCTTATTACACCGGGGAGCTGTTTTTT

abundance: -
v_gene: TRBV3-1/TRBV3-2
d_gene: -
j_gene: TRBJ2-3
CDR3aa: CASSQDLNSDTQYF
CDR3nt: TGTGCCAGCAGCCAAGATCTTAACTCGGATACGCAGTATTTT

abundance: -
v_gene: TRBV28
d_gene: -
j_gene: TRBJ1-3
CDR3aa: CASSLQGVGNTIYF
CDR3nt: TGTGCCAGCAGTCTCCAGGGCGTTGGAAACACCATATATTTT

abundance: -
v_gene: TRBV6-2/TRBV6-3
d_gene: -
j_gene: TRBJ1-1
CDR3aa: CASSASRRNTEAFF
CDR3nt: TGTGCCAGCAGTGCGAGCAGGCGGAACACTGAAGCTTTCTTT

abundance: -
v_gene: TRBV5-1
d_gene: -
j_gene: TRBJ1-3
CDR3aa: CASSWGPAGNSGNTIYF
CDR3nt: TGCGCCAGCAGCTGGGGGCCGGCAGGCAACTCTGGAAACACCATATATTTT

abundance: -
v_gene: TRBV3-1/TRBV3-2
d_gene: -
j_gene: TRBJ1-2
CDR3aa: CASQPRSRTAENYGYTF
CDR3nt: TGTGCCAGCCAGCCAAGATCCCGGACAGCGGAGAACTATGGCTACACCTTC

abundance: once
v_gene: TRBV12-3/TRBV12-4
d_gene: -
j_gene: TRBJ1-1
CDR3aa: CASHRNTEAFF
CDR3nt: TGTGCCAGCCACAGGAACACTGAAGCTTTCTTT

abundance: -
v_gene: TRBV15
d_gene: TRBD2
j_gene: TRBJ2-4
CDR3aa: CATSRAKTSGSGKNIQYF
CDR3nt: TGTGCCACCAGTCGAGCCAAGACTAGCGGGAGTGGCAAAAACATTCAGTACTTC

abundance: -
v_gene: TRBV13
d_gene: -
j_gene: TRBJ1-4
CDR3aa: CASSQWAGVNEKLFF
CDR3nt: TGTGCCAGCAGCCAATGGGCAGGGGTGAATGAAAAACTGTTTTTT

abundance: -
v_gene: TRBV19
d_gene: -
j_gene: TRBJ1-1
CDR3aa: CASSIAQGIHTEAFF
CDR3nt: TGTGCCAGTAGTATAGCTCAGGGAATTCACACTGAAGCTTTCTTT

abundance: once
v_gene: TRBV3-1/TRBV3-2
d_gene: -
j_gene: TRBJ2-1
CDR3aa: CASSHHRGNEQFF
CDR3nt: TGTGCCAGCAGCCATCACCGGGGCAATGAGCAGTTCTTC

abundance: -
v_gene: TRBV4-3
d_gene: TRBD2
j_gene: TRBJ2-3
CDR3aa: CASSQPRSGSTDTQYF
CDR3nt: TGCGCCAGCAGCCAACCGCGTAGCGGGAGCACAGATACGCAGTATTTT

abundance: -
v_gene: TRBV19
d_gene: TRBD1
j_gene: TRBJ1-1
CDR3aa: CASSNREGATGWAFF
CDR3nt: TGTGCCAGTAGTAACCGGGAGGGGGCCACCGGATGGGCTTTCTTT

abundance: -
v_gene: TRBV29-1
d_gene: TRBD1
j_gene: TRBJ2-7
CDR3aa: CSVEGLGQGGRYSSYEQYF
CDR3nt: TGCAGCGTTGAAGGCCTGGGACAGGGTGGGAGATATAGCTCCTACGAGCAGTACTTC

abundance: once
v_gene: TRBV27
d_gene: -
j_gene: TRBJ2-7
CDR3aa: CASAQSRGLEQYF
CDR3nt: TGTGCCAGCGCACAAAGTCGGGGTCTCGAGCAGTACTTC